The entry below describes one T cell receptor beta chain. The study enrolled healthy HIV-negative adults without recent acute infections or vaccinations as donors. Here immunoSEQ multiplex PCR was the method, and the copy in TCRdb shows in-frame clones only, minus some. This table has under 600,000 clones, roughly 95% appearing once. These data originate in a study of shared clonotypes between healthy human individuals. V shed 4 bases and J 5 bases; nucleotides not matched to a gene: 7. Germline CDR1 is SGDLS and CDR2 is YYNGEE. This CDR3 is 16 amino acids long. Sequenced input: naive CD4+ T cells sorted from blood. Indicated subset: CD45RA+ positively selected. This chain connects TRBV9 to TRBJ2-3, with TRBD2 identical over 13 bases. This receptor was taken from a woman aged 30 to 39 in good health. This chain's CDR3 is CASSPGLAGAIDTQYF. The CDR3 nucleotides read TGTGCCAGCAGCCCCGGACTAGCGGGAGCTATAGATACGCAGTATTTT. Looking up the rest from reference TRBV9 and TRBJ2-3 gives the full variable domain: DSGVTQTPKHLITATGQRVTLRCSPRSGDLSVYWYQQSLDQGLQFLIQYYNGEERAKGNILERFSAQQFPDLHSELNLSSLELGDSALYFCASSPGLAGAIDTQYFGPGTRLTVL.